Each of the 12 T cell receptor beta chains below was sequenced from the same sample in a study of CD8 T cells in Susac syndrome. Random-hexamer reverse transcription was applied to roughly 0.45 to 1 ug RNA. TCRdb independently ran MiXCR on the immunoSEQ multiplex PCR reads; one entry per CDR3 protein. The sample lists more than 150,000 distinct CDR3 sequences; around 90% were seen once. The source material was CD4+ T cells from PBMCs. The receptors originated from a human donor in good health.

This clonotype has a handful of counts. This chain links TRBV7-8 with TRBJ1-2; D is possibly TRBD1 (6 bases). Trimming cost V 2 bases and J 8 bases, with 15 bases left between them. Germline V gene sequence: CDR1 SGHVS, CDR2 FQNEAQ. This CDR3 contains 14 residues. The CDR3 DNA follows: TGTGCCAGCAGCTTACAGGAGGGGGGCGGAGGCTACACCTTC. This sequence encodes CASSLQEGGGGYTF.

This chain uses TRBV30 with TRBJ2-7; a weak D match, TRBD1 (5 bases). Looked up from germline, CDR1 is GTSNPN and CDR2 is SVGIG (reference sequence). With 3 bases removed from V and 2 bases from J, the gap between germline ends came to 11 bases. This CDR3 has 13 residues. DNA of the CDR3: TGTGCCTGGAGCCAGGGAACTACCTACGAGCAGTACTTC. This translates into CAWSQGTTYEQYF. The full variable domain, rest sourced from reference TRBV30 and TRBJ2-7, is SQTIHQWPATLVQPVGSPLSLECTVEGTSNPNLYWYRQAAGRGLQLLFYSVGIGQISSEVPQNLSASRPQDRQFILSSKKLLLSDSGFYLCAWSQGTTYEQYFGPGTRLTVT.

The chain employs TRBV7-2 and TRBJ1-2; 8 positions agree with TRBD1. The CDR3 contains 15 residues. From germline, CDR1 is SGHTA and CDR2 FQGNSA. Trimming took 5 bases from V and 5 from J; bases not matched to a gene: 10. CDR3 amino acids: CASSPGTGYFYGYTF. The CDR3, as DNA: TGTGCCAGCAGCCCTGGGACAGGATATTTTTATGGCTACACCTTC.

This chain links TRBV7-8 with TRBJ2-1; no clear D gene. V lost 5 bases, J lost 0 bases, and 11 bases lay in between. From germline, CDR1 is SGHVS and CDR2 FQNEAQ. CDR3 length: 15 amino acids. The CDR3 protein is CASSKDVGSYNEQFF. CDR3 sequence (DNA): TGTGCCAGCAGCAAGGACGTGGGCTCCTACAATGAGCAGTTCTTC.

The chain is built from TRBV7-2 and TRBJ2-7; 10 bases align to TRBD1. J was trimmed by 3 bases and V by 6 bases; bases with no gene match: 8. Per germline, CDR1 SGHTA and CDR2 FQGNSA. The CDR3 extends over 15 amino acids. The CDR3 is CASSFGQGGVYEQYF. CDR3 nucleotide sequence: TGTGCCAGCAGTTTTGGACAGGGGGGAGTCTACGAGCAGTACTTC.

The rearrangement uses TRBV2 and TRBJ1-2; tentative D call: TRBD1 (6 bases). The CDR3 extends over 13 amino acids. Germline V gives CDR1 SNHLY, CDR2 FYNNEI. V was shortened by 6 bases and J by 4 bases, with 12 bases between the two germline ends. The CDR3 sequence is CASRDSEPYGYTF. For the CDR3, the DNA is TGTGCCAGCAGGGACAGCGAACCCTATGGCTACACCTTC.

The CDR3 DNA sequence: TGTGCCACCGGCGGGGGGATGAACACTGAAGCTTTCTTT. Encoded protein: CATGGGMNTEAFF. The V gene is TRBV7-2, the J gene TRBJ1-1; a weak D match, TRBD1 (5 bases). This CDR3 has 13 residues. Trimming took 10 bases from V and 0 from J, leaving 12 bases between them. Germline lookup yields CDR1 SGHTA and CDR2 FQGNSA.

The genes are TRBV6-1 and TRBJ2-1; D is unclear. The CDR3 contains 12 residues. Germline CDR1 reads MNHNS; CDR2 reads SASEGT. With 1 base removed from V and 12 bases from J, the gap between germline ends came to 10 bases. In DNA form, the CDR3 reads TGTGCCAGCAGTGAAGTCGGCATTGGGCAGTTCTTC. This translates into CASSEVGIGQFF.

The CDR3 sequence is CASSLPALAGVRYNEQFF. CDR3 DNA: TGCGCCAGCAGCTTGCCGGCGCTAGCGGGAGTAAGGTACAATGAGCAGTTCTTC. The chain combines TRBV5-1 with TRBJ2-1, with 10 bases fitting TRBD2. V lost 1 base, J lost 4 bases, and 11 bases stayed unmatched. The CDR3 has 18 residues. Germline lookup yields CDR1 SGHRS and CDR2 YFSETQ.

V gene TRBV30 combines with J gene TRBJ2-5, with 9 positions matching TRBD1. Germline V lookup: CDR1 GTSNPN, CDR2 SVGIG (reference sequence). The length of the CDR3 is 15 residues. V was clipped by 0 bases and J by 1 base; unmatched bases: 3. CDR3 region: CAWSVRDRVQETQYF. DNA for the CDR3: TGTGCCTGGAGTGTACGGGACAGGGTCCAAGAGACCCAGTACTTC. The full variable domain, with the rest looked up from reference TRBV30 and TRBJ2-5, is SQTIHQWPATLVQPVGSPLSLECTVEGTSNPNLYWYRQAAGRGLQLLFYSVGIGQISSEVPQNLSASRPQDRQFILSSKKLLLSDSGFYLCAWSVRDRVQETQYFGPGTRLLVL.

The chain has TRBV30 and TRBJ2-7, with 8 bases lining up with TRBD2. Germline V gives CDR1 GTSNPN, CDR2 SVGIG (reference sequence). The CDR3 contains 15 residues. Trimming took 0 bases from V and 4 from J; bases not matched to a gene: 8. CDR3 coding DNA: TGTGCCTGGAGTGTAGGGCTAGCGGGTATGTACGAGCAGTACTTC. As protein: CAWSVGLAGMYEQYF.

In its sample, this clonotype was seen once. The chain has TRBV19 and TRBJ2-2, with D perhaps matching TRBD1 (5 bases). CDR3 length: 15 residues. With 4 bases removed from V and 0 bases from J, the gap between germline ends came to 9 bases. The germline V gene has CDR1 LNHDA and CDR2 SQIVND (reference sequence). The CDR3 sequence is CASSTQATNTGELFF. The CDR3 DNA is TGTGCCAGTAGTACACAGGCTACGAACACCGGGGAGCTGTTTTTT.